This T cell receptor beta chain was obtained from a study of CD8+ T cells in alopecia areata. Cell sorting was applied to PBMCs, and CD4+ and CD8+ T cells were collected. In germline, CDR1 is SGHTA, CDR2 FQGTGA. Trimming took 5 bases from V and 6 from J, leaving 11 bases between them. CDR3 length: 13 residues. Extracted from the samples, RNA was reverse transcribed into cDNA to serve as the sequencing template. TCRdb's copy holds only in-frame clones and misses some; the assay was immunoSEQ multiplex PCR. The sample lists 93,000 or so clones, around three fifths occurring once. This TCR was recovered from a human donor in good health. The chain carries TRBV7-3 and TRBJ1-5, with D possibly matching TRBD1 (5 bases). Material: CD4+ T cells sorted from blood. CDR3 in DNA: TGTGCCAGCAGCCCCCAGGGAGGTCAGCCCCAGCATTTT. Its translation is CASSPQGGQPQHF.